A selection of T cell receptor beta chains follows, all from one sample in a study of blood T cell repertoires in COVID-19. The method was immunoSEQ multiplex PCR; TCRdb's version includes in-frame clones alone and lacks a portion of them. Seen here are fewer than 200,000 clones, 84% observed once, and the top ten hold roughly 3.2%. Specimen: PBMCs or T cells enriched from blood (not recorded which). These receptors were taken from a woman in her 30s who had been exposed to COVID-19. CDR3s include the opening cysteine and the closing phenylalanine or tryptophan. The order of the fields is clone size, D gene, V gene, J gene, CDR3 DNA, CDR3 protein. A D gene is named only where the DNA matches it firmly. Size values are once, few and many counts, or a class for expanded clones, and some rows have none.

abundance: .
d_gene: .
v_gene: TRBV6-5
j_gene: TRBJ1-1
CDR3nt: TGTGCCAGCAGTTACCAGTTTGAAGCTTTCTTT
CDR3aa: CASSYQFEAFF

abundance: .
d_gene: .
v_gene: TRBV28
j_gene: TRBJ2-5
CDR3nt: TGTGCCACCCGGCTGGAGGGGGGGGGCCAAGAGACCCAGTACTTC
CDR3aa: CATRLEGGGQETQYF

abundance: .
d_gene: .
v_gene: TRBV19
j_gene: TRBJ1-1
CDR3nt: TGTGCCAGTAGTACCCGCCGGTTGGGGCGGATTAAGAACACTGAAGCTTTCTTT
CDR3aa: CASSTRRLGRIKNTEAFF

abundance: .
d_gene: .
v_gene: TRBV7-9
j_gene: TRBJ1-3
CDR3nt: TGTGCCAGCAGCTTCCTAACGAACACCATATATTTT
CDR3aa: CASSFLTNTIYF

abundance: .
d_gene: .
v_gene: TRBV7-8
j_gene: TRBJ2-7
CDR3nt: TGTGCCAGCAGCTCCTGGGGGGGCGAAGCCCCGCCAAAACTATACGAGCAGTACTTC
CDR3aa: CASSSWGGEAPPKLYEQYF

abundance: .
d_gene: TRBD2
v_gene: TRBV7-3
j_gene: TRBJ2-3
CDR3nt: TGTGCCAGCAGTCCCACCGGGACTAGCGGGGGAGATACGCAGTATTTT
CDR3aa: CASSPTGTSGGDTQYF

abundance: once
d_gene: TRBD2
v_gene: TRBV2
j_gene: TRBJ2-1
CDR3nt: TGTGCCAGCAGTAAACCGCTAGTCTTAGCGGGGCGGAGCTCCTACAATGAGCAGTTCTTC
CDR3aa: CASSKPLVLAGRSSYNEQFF

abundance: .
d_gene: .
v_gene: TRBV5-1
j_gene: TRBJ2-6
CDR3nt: TGCGCCAGCAGCTTATCGGGGGGCCAATACTCTGGGGCCAACGTCCTGACTTTC
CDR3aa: CASSLSGGQYSGANVLTF

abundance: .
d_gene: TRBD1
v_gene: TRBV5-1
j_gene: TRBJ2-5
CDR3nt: TGCGCCAGCAGCTTCGGGACAGGGGGCCAAGAGACCCAGTACTTC
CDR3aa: CASSFGTGGQETQYF

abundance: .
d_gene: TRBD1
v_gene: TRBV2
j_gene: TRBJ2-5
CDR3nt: TGTGCCAGCAGTGAGGACAGGGCCGGGTGGGAGACCCAGTACTTC
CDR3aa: CASSEDRAGWETQYF

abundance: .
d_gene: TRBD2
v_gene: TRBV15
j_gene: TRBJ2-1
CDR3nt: TGTGCCACCAGCAGCCTCGGGGGGGCGCAAACATATGAGCAGTTCTTC
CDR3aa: CATSSLGGAQTYEQFF

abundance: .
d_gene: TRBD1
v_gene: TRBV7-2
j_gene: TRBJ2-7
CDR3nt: TGTGCCAGCAGCTTAGCGCAGGGACAGACCGAGCAGTACTTC
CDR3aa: CASSLAQGQTEQYF

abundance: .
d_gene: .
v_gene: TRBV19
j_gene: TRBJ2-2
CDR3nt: TGTGCCAGTACCGGCTCCCCGGGTAGAAGGAACACCGGGGAGCTGTTTTTT
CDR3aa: CASTGSPGRRNTGELFF

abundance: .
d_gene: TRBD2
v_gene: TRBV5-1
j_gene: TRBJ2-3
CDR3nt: TGCGCCAGCAGCTGGGATATAGCGGGGGGGACAGATACGCAGTATTTT
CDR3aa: CASSWDIAGGTDTQYF

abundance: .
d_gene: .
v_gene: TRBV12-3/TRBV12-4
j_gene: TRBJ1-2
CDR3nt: TGTGCCAGCAGTTTGAACGGACTCTATGGCTACACCTTC
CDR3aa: CASSLNGLYGYTF

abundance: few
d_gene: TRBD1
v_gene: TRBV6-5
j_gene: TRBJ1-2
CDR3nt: TGTGCCAGCAGTTACAATGACAGGGTCTACACCTTC
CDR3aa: CASSYNDRVYTF

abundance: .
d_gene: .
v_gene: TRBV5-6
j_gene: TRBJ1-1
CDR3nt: TGTGCCAGCAGCTTATGGCAACGGAACACTGAAGCTTTCTTT
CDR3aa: CASSLWQRNTEAFF

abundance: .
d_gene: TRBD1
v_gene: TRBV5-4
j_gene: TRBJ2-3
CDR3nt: TGTGCCAGCAGCGGGTACAGGGGGCGGGCAGATACGCAGTATTTT
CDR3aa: CASSGYRGRADTQYF

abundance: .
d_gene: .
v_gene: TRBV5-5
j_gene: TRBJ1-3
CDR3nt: TGTGCCAGCAGCTCGACAGCCAACCCCCCAAGCTCTGGAAACACCATATATTTT
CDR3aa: CASSSTANPPSSGNTIYF

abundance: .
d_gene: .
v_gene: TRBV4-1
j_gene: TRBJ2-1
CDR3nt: TGCGCCAGCAGCCAAGCTGATGAGCAGTTCTTC
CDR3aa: CASSQADEQFF

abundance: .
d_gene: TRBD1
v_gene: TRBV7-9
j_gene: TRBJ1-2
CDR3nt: TGTGCCAGCAGCTCGTCCCAGGGGGACTATGGCTACACCTTC
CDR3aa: CASSSSQGDYGYTF

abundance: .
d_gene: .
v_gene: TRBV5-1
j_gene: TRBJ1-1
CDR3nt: TGCGCCAGCAGCTTGGACAGGGTCTCTGAAGCTTTCTTT
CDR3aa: CASSLDRVSEAFF